Below are 13 T cell receptor beta chains sequenced from a single sample in a study of graft-versus-host responses after intestinal transplantation (dated by TCRdb to the early 2020s). Interpreted using the paper, the time point label stands for: cells obtained before transplantation from donor or recipient. The library was generated by the immunoSEQ multiplex PCR assay. TCRdb's version of the immuneACCESS table is confined to in-frame rearrangements and falls short of the full clone set. An unresolved V gene accounts for under half of the shortfall where checked; the remainder is of unknown origin. The sample contains 50,000 to 75,000 clones, approximately 90% of them found a single time. Together, the top ten hold around 1.7% of the sample. For these TCRs, the target antigens are not known. The specimen was unstimulated CD8+ T cells sorted from spleen or lymph node cells, collected before transplant. The receptors here all came from a human donor who was the organ donor for an intestinal transplant.

V and J are TRBV28 and TRBJ2-3, with 12 positions matching TRBD2. J lost 2 bases, V lost 2 bases, and 8 bases had no gene match. Germline V gives CDR1 MDHEN, CDR2 SYDVKM. The CDR3 is 18 amino acids. In nucleotides, the CDR3 is TGTGCCAGCAGTTTAATACGACTAGCGGGAGTTTTCACAGATACGCAGTATTTT. This sequence encodes CASSLIRLAGVFTDTQYF.

V gene TRBV19 combines with J gene TRBJ2-2; D is uncertain. Trimming removed 1 base from V and 7 bases from J, with 10 bases in between. The CDR3 runs 14 residues. Germline CDR1 LNHDA, CDR2 SQIVND (reference sequence). The CDR3: CASSIVFPGGELFF. DNA for the CDR3: TGTGCCAGTAGTATAGTTTTTCCCGGCGGGGAGCTGTTTTTT.

This chain links TRBV29-1 with TRBJ2-1, with 8 bases matching TRBD1. Germline values: CDR1 SQVTM, CDR2 ANQGSEA. Unmatched junction bases numbered 8, after V lost 1 base and J lost 0 bases. The CDR3 runs to 17 residues. CDR3 loop: CSVEGLQGVSSYNEQFF. CDR3 DNA: TGCAGCGTTGAAGGGCTACAGGGGGTAAGCTCCTACAATGAGCAGTTCTTC.

Regarding this clone: The junction does not match germline at one end; this may be a read error. J is TRBJ2-6 and V is TRBV7-7; a possible D gene is TRBD1 (5 bases). The CDR3 spans 16 residues. Germline CDR1 reads SSHAT; CDR2 reads FNYEAQ (reference sequence). CDR3 amino acids: CASSLSREPGANVLTF. In DNA, the CDR3 is TGTGCTAGCAGCTTATCCAGGGAACCTGGGGCCAACGTCCTGACTTTC.

About this clone itself: An end of the junction does not agree with germline; a read error may underlie this. The J gene is TRBJ2-2, the V gene TRBV6-4; D might be TRBD1 (6 bases). Per germline, CDR1 MRHNA and CDR2 SNTAGT. The CDR3 has 13 residues. CDR3 loop: CASSDGDTRELFF. In nucleotides, the CDR3 is TGTGCCAGCAGTGACGGGGACACCAGGGAGCTGTTTTTT.

The CDR3, as DNA: TGTGCCAGCAGCTTAGCTTACGGGACAGACTACGAGCAGTACTTC. Translating it yields CASSLAYGTDYEQYF. The chain carries TRBV7-2 and TRBJ2-7, with 7 bases that match TRBD1. V gave up 0 bases and J gave up 3 bases; unmatched junction bases: 5. This CDR3 is built from 15 residues. The germline V gene has CDR1 SGHTA and CDR2 FQGNSA.

V and J are TRBV5-1 and TRBJ2-7, with a possible D match to TRBD1 (6 bases). This CDR3 comprises 14 residues. Looked up from germline, CDR1 is SGHRS and CDR2 is YFSETQ. V lost 2 bases and J 4 bases, leaving 13 bases between the germline ends. As DNA, the CDR3 is TGCGCCAGCAGCTTAGGAACCACAGGGTACGAGCAGTACTTC. It encodes CASSLGTTGYEQYF.

This clone appeared a few times. The rearrangement uses TRBV28 and TRBJ2-4, with 9 bases lining up with TRBD2. This CDR3 spans 16 amino acids. Germline CDR1 reads MDHEN; CDR2 reads SYDVKM. The junction had 5 bases not matched to a gene; V was cut back by 4 bases and J by 1 base. CDR3 residues: CASSSGRGGAKNIQYF. The CDR3 bases are TGTGCCAGCAGTTCTGGGCGGGGGGGGGCCAAAAACATTCAGTACTTC.

V gene TRBV19 combines with J gene TRBJ2-7, with D possibly TRBD1 on 5 matching bases. Trimming left V 3 bases short and J 5 bases short, with 11 bases between. The CDR3 totals 13 residues. Germline V gene data show CDR1 as LNHDA and CDR2 as SQIVND (reference sequence). The CDR3 protein is CASSIGRVHEQYF. DNA for the CDR3: TGTGCCAGTAGTATCGGCAGGGTCCACGAGCAGTACTTC.

The rearrangement links TRBV6-5 to TRBJ2-5, with 7 bases aligning to TRBD2. Germline values: CDR1 MNHEY, CDR2 SVGAGI. CDR3 length equals 15 residues. With 7 bases clipped from V and 7 bases from J, the junction kept 15 bases outside the gene matches. In nucleotides, the CDR3 is TGTGCCAGCACCTCTCCCCGGGAGGTTCCGGGGACCCAGTACTTC. It encodes CASTSPREVPGTQYF.

This chain uses TRBV13 with TRBJ2-3; 11 bases fit TRBD1. There are 16 residues in the CDR3. V gave up 5 bases and J gave up 2 bases; unmatched junction bases: 6. Looked up from germline, CDR1 is PRHDT and CDR2 is FYEKMQ (reference sequence). CDR3 sequence (DNA): TGTGCCAGCAGCACCGGGACAGGGGGGAACACAGATACGCAGTATTTT. It yields the protein CASSTGTGGNTDTQYF.

The V gene is TRBV15, the J gene TRBJ2-1; 10 bases are shared with TRBD2. Trimming cost V 2 bases and J 7 bases; bases outside gene matches: 14. Germline CDR1 LNHNV, CDR2 YYDKDF (reference sequence). This CDR3 contains 18 residues. The CDR3 bases are TGTGCCACCAGCAGACCATCGATCCTAGCGGGAGTGAGGAATGAGCAGTTCTTC. This gives the protein CATSRPSILAGVRNEQFF.

J is TRBJ2-5 and V is TRBV30; a possible D gene is TRBD1 (6 bases). Germline V gives CDR1 GTSNPN, CDR2 SVGIG (reference sequence). The CDR3 is 11 residues long. V was pared by 7 bases and J by 3 bases, with 9 bases between. The CDR3 spells CAFYREETQYF. For the CDR3, the DNA is TGTGCCTTCTACAGGGAAGAGACCCAGTACTTC. Drawing the rest from reference TRBV30 and TRBJ2-5, the complete variable domain is SQTIHQWPATLVQPVGSPLSLECTVEGTSNPNLYWYRQAAGRGLQLLFYSVGIGQISSEVPQNLSASRPQDRQFILSSKKLLLSDSGFYLCAFYREETQYFGPGTRLLVL.